These T cell receptor beta chains were read from a single sample in a study of regulatory T cells in long-lasting Graves disease. One entry per CDR3 protein, called by TCRdb with MiXCR from the multiplex PCR reads. Of some 560,000 distinct CDR3 sequences in the sample, around 15% were seen once. In addition, the sample was reused for a study of T cells in Graves' hyperthyroidism and ophthalmopathy.

Specimen: peripheral blood mononuclear cells (PBMCs), collected at new diagnosis, from a patient treated with antithyroid drugs. The receptors stem from a woman aged 35-65 years with Graves disease. Each CDR3 is given with its conserved first and last residue. The order of the fields is D gene, J gene, V gene, clone size, CDR3 DNA, CDR3 protein. The D gene is left open where the match is weak. Some rows mark clone size as missing; the rest say once, few, many or name a class of expanded clone.

TRBD1 TRBJ1-1 TRBV28 many TGTGCCAGCAGTTTTCCAGGACAGGCTGAAGCTTTCTTT CASSFPGQAEAFF
- TRBJ2-7 TRBV3-1 few TGTGCCAGCAGCCAAGGCCGGGACCCGCAGTACTTC CASSQGRDPQYF
- TRBJ1-2 TRBV20-1 few TGCAGTGCTAGAGATCGGAGGGGGACCTATGGCTACACCTTC CSARDRRGTYGYTF
- TRBJ2-1 TRBV3-1 many TGTGCCAGCAGCCAAGAGGGGGGACTCGCTTACAATGAGCAGTTCTTC CASSQEGGLAYNEQFF
- TRBJ1-4 TRBV7-9 few TGTGCCAGCAGCGCCCCCTCGTTATTAGGGGGAGGTAATGAAAAACTGTTTTTT CASSAPSLLGGGNEKLFF
- TRBJ1-5 TRBV3-1 few TGTGCCAGCAGCCAAGATGGTGGCAGGGGAAGCAATCAGCCCCAGCATTTT CASSQDGGRGSNQPQHF
TRBD1 TRBJ1-5 TRBV2 many TGTGCCAGCAGGGGGTGGCAGGGGGACAATCAGCCCCAGCATTTT CASRGWQGDNQPQHF
- TRBJ1-2 TRBV7-2 many TGTGCCAGCAGTCAGCGGACAGATTGGGACTATGGCTACACCTTC CASSQRTDWDYGYTF
TRBD2 TRBJ2-7 TRBV20-1 many TGCAGTGCCCCCGGACTAGCGGGGGCCCTCTCCTACGAGCAGTACTTC CSAPGLAGALSYEQYF
- TRBJ1-3 TRBV28 - TGTGCCAGCACCCTATTCCCGGGTTACTCTGGAAACACCATATATTTT CASTLFPGYSGNTIYF
- TRBJ1-1 TRBV2 - TGTGCCAGCAGTAGAGGCCCCTCGGCGGGAACTGAAGCTTTCTTT CASSRGPSAGTEAFF
TRBD1 TRBJ2-3 TRBV7-9 many TGTGCCAGCAGCTCTTCGGGACAGGGAAGAGATACGCAGTATTTT CASSSSGQGRDTQYF
TRBD1 TRBJ2-7 TRBV5-5 few TGTGCCAGCAGCTACACCACAGGGGAAGGTGGGTCCTACTCCTACGAGCAGTACTTC CASSYTTGEGGSYSYEQYF
- TRBJ2-1 TRBV7-9 many TGTGCCAGTGGGTTGGCGGGGAGCTCCTACAATGAGCAGTTCTTC CASGLAGSSYNEQFF
- TRBJ2-1 TRBV30 many TGTGCCTGGAGTTCCTCTTTCAATGAGCAGTTCTTC CAWSSSFNEQFF
- TRBJ1-4 TRBV12-3/TRBV12-4 many TGTGCCAGCAGTCCGGGAGGGGTTGAAAAACTGTTTTTT CASSPGGVEKLFF
- TRBJ2-4 TRBV12-5 many TGTGCTAGTGGTTCAGGTAGGGGGGGGGACATTCAGTACTTC CASGSGRGGDIQYF
- TRBJ1-4 TRBV5-6 few TGTGCCAGCAGCTCGGACCAAACTAATGAAAAACTGTTTTTT CASSSDQTNEKLFF
- TRBJ2-1 TRBV11-2 - TGTGCCAGCAGCTTAAGTGGCGTTGCCTACAATGAGCAGTTCTTC CASSLSGVAYNEQFF
TRBD1 TRBJ1-4 TRBV24-1 - TGTGCCACCGGTGATCGGACAGGGGGCGCGGAAAAACTGTTTTTT CATGDRTGGAEKLFF
- TRBJ1-5 TRBV28 many TGTGCCAGCAGTGACAGAACGTATAGCAATCAGCCCCAGCATTTT CASSDRTYSNQPQHF
- TRBJ1-1 TRBV3-1 many TGTGCCAGCAGCCAAGATGTGGGGGCAAACACTGAAGCTTTCTTT CASSQDVGANTEAFF
- TRBJ1-6 TRBV3-1 few TGTGCCAGCAGCCGCCTAGGACAGAATTCACCCCTCCACTTT CASSRLGQNSPLHF
TRBD1 TRBJ1-1 TRBV3-1 many TGTGCCAGCAGCCCCTCAGGGGGCATAAACACTGAAGCTTTCTTT CASSPSGGINTEAFF
TRBD2 TRBJ2-1 TRBV2 - TGTGCCAGCAGATGGACTAGCGGGGGGGCCAATGAGCAGTTCTTC CASRWTSGGANEQFF
TRBD1 TRBJ2-1 TRBV2 - TGTGCCAGCAGTAAACTGGGACAGGGGGTCTCCTACAATGAGCAGTTCTTC CASSKLGQGVSYNEQFF
- TRBJ2-7 TRBV10-3 few TGTGCCATCAGTGAGTACGACAGCTACGAGCAGTACTTC CAISEYDSYEQYF
TRBD1 TRBJ1-2 TRBV28 many TGTGCCAGCAGAACCGGGACAGGGAGCGGCTACACCTTC CASRTGTGSGYTF
- TRBJ2-4 TRBV5-4 few TGTGCCAGCAGCTTAAAGGGGGAAAACATTCAGTACTTC CASSLKGENIQYF
- TRBJ1-3 TRBV2 few TGTGCCAGCAGTGCTGGGGGGGGAGTTGGGAACACCATATATTTT CASSAGGGVGNTIYF
TRBD2 TRBJ2-2 TRBV3-1 - TGTGCCAGCAGCCAAGAGCGGGGGTACACCGGGGAGCTGTTTTTT CASSQERGYTGELFF
- TRBJ1-2 TRBV12-3/TRBV12-4 many TGTGCCAGCAGTCCGGGACTAAGCGGCTACACCTTC CASSPGLSGYTF
- TRBJ2-5 TRBV5-6 many TGTGCCAGCAGCTTGGAGGCAGGACAAGAGACCCAGTACTTC CASSLEAGQETQYF
TRBD1 TRBJ1-2 TRBV12-3/TRBV12-4 few TGTGCCAGCAGTCCGCGGACAGGGAACTATGGCTACACCTTC CASSPRTGNYGYTF
- TRBJ2-7 TRBV6-2/TRBV6-3 many TGTGCCAGCAGTTACTCGGGGGTCTACGAGCAGTACTTC CASSYSGVYEQYF
TRBD2 TRBJ2-1 TRBV3-1 many TGTGCCAGCAGCCATTCTAGCGGGGGGAGGAATGAGCAGTTCTTC CASSHSSGGRNEQFF
TRBD1 TRBJ1-1 TRBV30 many TGTGGGGGACAGGGGTTTGTGAACACTGAAGCTTTCTTT CGGQGFVNTEAFF
TRBD1 TRBJ2-7 TRBV5-1 few TGCGCCAGCAGTTCGGGACAGGGTATGTACGAGCAGTACTTC CASSSGQGMYEQYF
- TRBJ1-2 TRBV5-1 many TGCGCCAGCAGTCCCGGACAACTTAACTATGGCTACACCTTC CASSPGQLNYGYTF
TRBD1 TRBJ2-4 TRBV12-3/TRBV12-4 - TGTGCCAGCAGTTTATCGTTCGGGACAGGGATAAACATTCAGTACTTC CASSLSFGTGINIQYF